This entry is about one TCR beta chain. The donors were adults (healthy and HIV-negative) with no recent acute infections or vaccinations. The data are from a study of shared clonotypes between healthy human individuals. An even split of each subset's genomic DNA across several immunoSEQ plates was performed. PCR replicates performed on unsorted PBMC used approximately 300 ng DNA, approximately 30,000 T cell genomes. The data were produced by immunoSEQ multiplex PCR, yet TCRdb's version contains in-frame clones alone and is incomplete. The data show about half a million clones, with 79% seen just once and over 10% held by the top ten. CDR3 length: 13 amino acids. V gave up 2 bases and J gave up 3 bases, with 7 bases separating them. Germline assignment: CDR1 MNHNS and CDR2 SASEGT.

The V call is TRBV6-1, the J call TRBJ1-1, with a weak D call TRBD1 (6 bases). The source of this sequence is a middle-aged woman in good health. Some clones in this sample may be carry-over from other donors' samples. Source material: PBMCs. The CDR3 is CASSEQGYTEAFF. For the CDR3, the DNA is TGTGCCAGCAGTGAACAGGGGTACACTGAAGCTTTCTTT.